This T cell receptor (beta chain) was retrieved from a study of T and B cells in COVID-19 patients. TRB rearrangements were amplified by multiplex PCR with BIOMED2 TRB-A/B primers. TCRdb re-derived calls from the multiplex PCR reads in MiXCR, one entry per CDR3 protein. The repertoire consists of fewer than 15,000 distinct CDR3 sequences, with 29% occurring once and the leading ten covering about 6.5%. Each TRB amplification used about 250-550 ng of genomic DNA from blood. This clonotype was counted a few times. V was shortened by 7 bases and J by 5 bases, with 17 bases between the two germline ends. Germline CDR1 is LNHDA and CDR2 is SQIVND (reference sequence). CDR3 length equals 14 residues.

The J gene is TRBJ1-2, the V gene TRBV19; D might be TRBD1 (6 bases). This TCR was recovered from a human donor who had recovered from COVID-19. The sequencing sample was made of blood. This chain's CDR3 is CASKTVGQGYGYTF. CDR3 nucleotide sequence: TGTGCCAGTAAAACAGTCGGGCAGGGGTATGGCTACACCTTC.